The 26 T cell receptor beta chains listed next were all sequenced from one sample in a study of blood T cells in healthy people across ages. With a J-beta primer mix and a sample-barcoded 5' primer, a second PCR ran 7 to 11 cycles. MiXCR, run by TCRdb on the 5' RACE reads, gives a single entry per CDR3 protein. The table shows about 1.6 million distinct CDR3 sequences, with 30% to 35% occurring only once. The sample consisted of blood. These receptors were taken from a woman younger than 45 in good health.

The chain joins TRBV11-2 to TRBJ2-7; the match to TRBD1 covers 9 bases. CDR1 and CDR2 from the germline V gene are SGHAT and FQNNGV. This CDR3 is built from 14 residues. Trimming at V came to 7 bases and at J to 3 bases, leaving 7 bases not matched to a gene. Here the CDR3 DNA reads TGTGCCAGCACCATCCCGGGACAGGGCTACGAGCAGTACTTC. Its translation is CASTIPGQGYEQYF.

The CDR3 protein is CASSPFGEGDGYTF. DNA for the CDR3: TGCGCCAGCAGCCCATTCGGGGAGGGAGATGGCTACACCTTC. This chain uses TRBV5-1 with TRBJ1-2; no clear D gene. V gave up 4 bases and J gave up 6 bases, with 16 bases separating them. The CDR3 sequence is 14 residues long. Germline V gives CDR1 SGHRS, CDR2 YFSETQ.

This clonotype has just a few counts. The rearrangement joins TRBV20-1 to TRBJ1-1; maybe TRBD1 (6 bases). The germline V gene has CDR1 DFQATT and CDR2 SNEGSKA (reference sequence). The V and J ends lost 2 bases and 1 base respectively, with 20 bases between them. The CDR3 spans 17 residues. CDR3 sequence (DNA): TGCAGTGCTAGACCATCACTTAAGGGACACCCGAACACTGAAGCTTTCTTT. Its translation: CSARPSLKGHPNTEAFF.

This chain joins TRBV4-1 and TRBJ2-7, with D perhaps assigned TRBD1 or TRBD2 (9 bases each). Per the germline V gene, CDR1 is MGHRA and CDR2 is YSYEKL. The CDR3 has 16 residues. Trimming removed 5 bases at V and 4 bases at J, with 21 bases between. The CDR3 loop is CASSGAGGQGTYEQYF. DNA for the CDR3: TGCGCCAGCAGCGGAGCGGGGGGACAGGGAACTTACGAGCAGTACTTC.

This clonotype was seen only a few times. J is TRBJ2-6 and V is TRBV12-3 or TRBV12-4; perhaps D is TRBD1 or TRBD2 (5 bases each). The V end lost 3 bases, the J end lost 2 bases, and 11 bases lay between the germline ends. The length of the CDR3 is 16 residues. Written as DNA, the CDR3 is TGTGCCAGCAGTTTGGGTAGGGGAGCTGGGGCCAACGTCCTGACTTTC. Protein sequence: CASSLGRGAGANVLTF.

Details on this clonotype: The junction differs from germline at one of its ends, possibly a read error. J is TRBJ2-7 and V is TRBV13; D is possibly TRBD1 (5 bases). The germline V gene has CDR1 PRHDT and CDR2 FYEKMQ (reference sequence). The CDR3 is 13 residues long. In DNA form, the CDR3 reads TGTGCCAGCAGTCCCAGGGTGGGCGTCGAGCAGTGCTTC. Protein sequence: CASSPRVGVEQCF. The entire variable domain, with the rest obtained from reference TRBV13 and TRBJ2-7, is as follows: AAGVIQSPRHLIKEKRETATLKCYPIPRHDTVYWYQQGPGQDPQFLISFYEKMQSDKGSIPDRFSAQQFSDYHSELNMSSLELGDSALYFCASSPRVGVEQCFGPGTRLTVT.

This clonotype was observed a single time. This CDR3 is missing its conserved last phenylalanine or tryptophan, likely due to a read error. The V call is TRBV12-3 or TRBV12-4, the J call TRBJ1-5, with D maybe TRBD1 (6 bases). The V gene lost 4 bases and the J gene lost 5 bases, with 12 bases spanning the gap. This CDR3 region has 14 residues. This CDR3 is CASSSDSNYQPQHV. The CDR3 bases are TGTGCCAGCAGTTCGGACAGCAATTATCAGCCCCAGCATGTT.

This chain uses TRBV20-1 with TRBJ1-2; D may be TRBD1 (5 bases). CDR1 and CDR2 (germline): DFQATT, SNEGSKA (reference sequence). The CDR3 covers 14 residues. V lost 7 bases to trimming and J lost 6 bases, with 21 bases between them. The CDR3 spells CSVPLGVRTNGYTF. The CDR3 DNA is TGCAGTGTCCCACTCGGTGTCCGGACAAATGGCTACACCTTC.

The chain combines TRBV20-1 with TRBJ2-7; 15 bases match TRBD2. From germline, CDR1 is DFQATT and CDR2 SNEGSKA (reference sequence). With 0 bases clipped from V and 6 bases from J, the junction kept 3 bases outside the gene matches. This CDR3 contains 15 residues. For the CDR3, the DNA is TGCAGTGCTAGAGAGGGACTAGCGGGAGGTTTCGAGCAGTACTTC. Translated: CSAREGLAGGFEQYF.

The CDR3: CASSLDQLEDTGVSTEAFF. The DNA for the CDR3 is TGTGCCAGCAGCTTAGACCAACTGGAAGACACAGGGGTAAGCACTGAAGCTTTCTTT. V gene TRBV11-2 combines with J gene TRBJ1-1; 7 nucleotides agree with TRBD1. The CDR3 covers 19 residues. Germline lookup yields CDR1 SGHAT and CDR2 FQNNGV. J lost 4 bases, V lost 0 bases, and 17 bases had no gene match.

The chain joins TRBV28 to TRBJ2-7, with D tentatively TRBD1 (7 bases). This CDR3 has 16 residues. CDR1 is MDHEN, CDR2 SYDVKM, per germline. Trimming left V 2 bases short and J 3 bases short, with 17 bases between. The CDR3 nucleotides read TGTGCCAGCAGTTTAAAGCCGGGGGCAGGGGGCTACGAGCAGTACTTC. Its protein product is CASSLKPGAGGYEQYF.

The table lists this clonotype with many counts. This chain links TRBV5-1 with TRBJ1-2; maybe TRBD1 (6 bases). This CDR3 contains 13 residues. The V end was cut by 7 bases, the J end by 8 bases, with 18 bases between. CDR1 and CDR2 from the germline V gene are SGHRS and YFSETQ. The CDR3 nucleotides are TGCGCCAGCCGCCCCGGGGGCGCGGAAGGCTACACCTTC. Translating gives CASRPGGAEGYTF.

The chain links TRBV20-1 to TRBJ1-3; no firm D call. The CDR3 is 13 amino acids. The V gene's germline CDR1 is DFQATT and CDR2 SNEGSKA (reference sequence). V lost 6 bases to trimming and J lost 0 bases, with 9 bases between them. CDR3 nucleotide sequence: TGCAGTGCCCTCACCGTCTCTGGAAACACCATATATTTT. It translates to CSALTVSGNTIYF.

This clonotype was seen a single time. The chain couples TRBV28 to TRBJ1-2; 8 nucleotides align to TRBD1. V shed 5 bases, J shed 4 bases, and the junction held 9 bases outside the gene matches. From germline, CDR1 is MDHEN and CDR2 SYDVKM. The CDR3 consists of 15 residues. Written as DNA, the CDR3 is TGTGCCAGCAGTGCGGAACAGGGGGGGATCTATGGCTACACCTTC. This encodes CASSAEQGGIYGYTF.

This clonotype has only a few counts. This chain links TRBV27 with TRBJ1-1; a weak D match, TRBD1 (6 bases). The CDR3 runs to 15 residues. Trimming cost V 0 bases and J 0 bases, with 8 bases left between them. Germline V gene data show CDR1 as MNHEY and CDR2 as SMNVEV (reference sequence). In DNA, the CDR3 is TGTGCCAGCAGTTTATCGGGACAAATGAACACTGAAGCTTTCTTT. Translated: CASSLSGQMNTEAFF.

This clonotype showed up many times. V usage is TRBV20-1 and J usage is TRBJ2-1, with D possibly matching TRBD2 (5 bases). The germline V gene has CDR1 DFQATT and CDR2 SNEGSKA (reference sequence). Trimming cost V 5 bases and J 7 bases, with 9 bases left between them. The CDR3 covers 11 residues. The CDR3 sequence is CSAGLRNEQFF. CDR3 DNA sequence: TGCAGTGCTGGACTTCGTAATGAGCAGTTCTTC.

The gene calls are TRBV5-1 and TRBJ2-7; tentatively, D is TRBD1 (7 bases). The CDR3 contains 14 residues. Trimming shortened V by 0 bases and J by 6 bases, and 13 bases separated the two germline ends. Germline assignment: CDR1 SGHRS and CDR2 YFSETQ. The CDR3 sequence is CASSLGTGGSEQYF. The CDR3, as DNA: TGCGCCAGCAGCTTGGGGACAGGAGGGAGCGAGCAGTACTTC.

V usage is TRBV6-1 and J usage is TRBJ2-7; D remains ambiguous. The CDR3 is 13 residues long. The V gene lost 3 bases and the J gene lost 3 bases, with 9 bases spanning the gap. Germline CDR1 and CDR2: MNHNS and SASEGT. The CDR3 nucleotides are TGTGCCAGCAGTGATGTTAGCAGCTACGAGCAGTACTTC. It is translated as CASSDVSSYEQYF.

The gene calls are TRBV27 and TRBJ2-2; 8 bases map to TRBD2. The germline V gene encodes CDR1 MNHEY and CDR2 SMNVEV (reference sequence). The CDR3 is 16 amino acids. The J segment lost 1 base and the V segment lost 5 bases, leaving 6 bases of the junction unmatched. CDR3 in amino acids: CASSLSAGGNTGELFF. The CDR3 DNA follows: TGTGCCAGCAGTCTCTCTGCGGGAGGGAACACCGGGGAGCTGTTTTTT.

The chain carries TRBV3-1 and TRBJ1-2; 8 bases match TRBD1. In germline, CDR1 is LGHDT, CDR2 YNNKEL (reference sequence). This CDR3 has 15 residues. V was pared by 3 bases and J by 4 bases, with 7 bases of the junction left unmatched. CDR3 protein: CASSQPDRGGYGYTF. In nucleotides, the CDR3 is TGTGCCAGCAGCCAGCCCGACAGGGGCGGCTATGGCTACACCTTC. Looking up the rest from reference TRBV3-1 and TRBJ1-2 gives the full variable domain: DTAVSQTPKYLVTQMGNDKSIKCEQNLGHDTMYWYKQDSKKFLKIMFSYNNKELIINETVPNRFSPKSPDKAHLNLHINSLELGDSAVYFCASSQPDRGGYGYTFGSGTRLTVV.

The chain joins TRBV5-1 to TRBJ2-5; the D is unclear. The length of the CDR3 is 16 residues. Germline CDR1 and CDR2: SGHRS and YFSETQ. V dropped 0 bases and J dropped 0 bases, with 12 bases sitting between them. The CDR3 region is CASSLVPGLYQETQYF. The CDR3 region has the DNA TGCGCCAGCAGCTTGGTCCCAGGCTTGTACCAAGAGACCCAGTACTTC.

The genes are TRBV6-4 and TRBJ2-2, with D hard to call. CDR3 length: 14 residues. Germline loops: CDR1 MRHNA, CDR2 SNTAGT. With 5 bases removed from V and 6 bases from J, the gap between germline ends came to 13 bases. CDR3 sequence reads: CASSMRLLAGELFF. The CDR3 region has the DNA TGTGCCAGCAGTATGAGGTTACTGGCCGGGGAGCTGTTTTTT.

This clonotype has a single count. A much larger clone lies a single base off, so this may be a read error. The chain joins TRBV6-6 to TRBJ2-7; 10 bases line up with TRBD1. The trim removed 5 bases at V and 0 bases at J, leaving 7 bases unmatched. From germline, CDR1 is MNHNY and CDR2 SVGAGI (reference sequence). There are 16 residues in the CDR3. CDR3 sequence (DNA): TGTGCCAGCAGTCCTGCCGGGACAGGGGCCTCCTACGAGCAGTACTTC. As protein: CASSPAGTGASYEQYF.

In its sample, this clonotype was seen a few times. The rearrangement joins TRBV7-9 to TRBJ2-1; D ambiguous. The length of the CDR3 is 13 residues. Germline assignment: CDR1 SEHNR and CDR2 FQNEAQ (reference sequence). Between the trimmed V and J ends, which lost 4 bases and 5 bases, there was a span of 9 bases. The CDR3 loop reads CASSWGENNEQFF. The DNA for the CDR3 is TGTGCCAGCAGCTGGGGTGAGAACAATGAGCAGTTCTTC.

In DNA form, the CDR3 reads TGCGCCAGCAAGCTAACAGGGGCCCACGAGCAGTACTTC. As protein: CASKLTGAHEQYF. This chain links TRBV5-1 with TRBJ2-4; TRBD1 matches 7 bases. The J call could be wrong; TRBJ2-7 is a better fit for the DNA end. Germline CDR1 reads SGHRS; CDR2 reads YFSETQ. The CDR3 runs 13 residues.

This clonotype was detected a few times. This chain joins TRBV7-9 and TRBJ1-2; possibly TRBD1 for D (6 bases). The germline V gene encodes CDR1 SEHNR and CDR2 FQNEAQ (reference sequence). The V and J ends lost 6 bases and 8 bases respectively, with 13 bases between them. The CDR3 spans 12 residues. The CDR3 DNA follows: TGTGCCAGCAGACCCAAGGGGGTGGGCTACACCTTC. Translated, it gives CASRPKGVGYTF.